The 27 T cell receptor beta chains given below trace back to one sample, sequenced in a study of blood T cell repertoires in COVID-19. The table came from immunoSEQ multiplex PCR; TCRdb's copy has only in-frame clones and leaves some out. The repertoire includes around 260,000 clones, approximately 83% of them detected once, and approximately 4.2% sits in the top ten. Sequencing was done on a sample of PBMCs or T cells enriched from blood (not recorded which). The receptor source for this set is a woman between 25 and 40 years old who had recovered from COVID-19.

The chain joins TRBV28 to TRBJ1-1, with D hard to call. The CDR3 length is 12 residues. With 5 bases removed from V and 5 bases from J, the gap between germline ends came to 9 bases. Germline lookup yields CDR1 MDHEN and CDR2 SYDVKM. In DNA, the CDR3 is TGTGCCAGCAGTACACTCGGGACTGAAGCTTTCTTT. This gives the protein CASSTLGTEAFF. The full variable domain, completed using reference TRBV28 and TRBJ1-1, is DVKVTQSSRYLVKRTGEKVFLECVQDMDHENMFWYRQDPGLGLRLIYFSYDVKMKEKGDIPEGYSVSREKKERFSLILESASTNQTSMYLCASSTLGTEAFFGQGTRLTVV.

The chain combines TRBV6-5 with TRBJ1-6; the D gene is possibly TRBD1 (5 bases). V lost 6 bases to trimming and J lost 8 bases, with 17 bases between them. Per germline, CDR1 MNHEY and CDR2 SVGAGI. CDR3 length: 15 residues. In nucleotides, the CDR3 is TGTGCCAGCAGACAAGGATCGGGGGACGATTCACCCCTCCACTTT. It encodes CASRQGSGDDSPLHF.

The rearrangement joins TRBV6-5 to TRBJ2-1, with 7 bases identical to TRBD2. In germline, CDR1 is MNHEY, CDR2 SVGAGI. V was pared by 7 bases and J by 2 bases, with 5 bases of the junction left unmatched. The CDR3 is made up of 14 amino acids. CDR3 nucleotide sequence: TGTGCCAGCATCCTAGCGGCCCCCTACAATGAGCAGTTCTTC. It is translated as CASILAAPYNEQFF.

This clone was observed a few times. This rearrangement joins TRBV6-4 to TRBJ2-6; TRBD2 matches 8 bases. The CDR3 spans 15 residues. The V gene's germline CDR1 is MRHNA and CDR2 SNTAGT. With 2 bases clipped from V and 3 bases from J, the junction kept 0 bases outside the gene matches. The CDR3 is CASSDGTSGANVLTF. In nucleotides, the CDR3 is TGTGCCAGCAGTGACGGGACTAGTGGGGCCAACGTCCTGACTTTC.

The V gene is TRBV28, the J gene TRBJ2-7, with D perhaps matching TRBD2 (6 bases). Germline V lookup: CDR1 MDHEN, CDR2 SYDVKM. V lost 7 bases and J lost 0, with 19 bases in between. This CDR3 has 16 amino acids. Written as DNA, the CDR3 is TGTGCCAGCACCCAATTCTCGGGGGTCCTCTCCTACGAGCAGTACTTC. It translates to CASTQFSGVLSYEQYF.

As for this clone: The same CDR3 arises from other DNA sequences in this sample as well. The CDR3 region is CASRTGYEQYF. CDR3 bases: TGTGCCAGCAGGACAGGCTACGAGCAGTACTTC. The chain is built from TRBV6-5 and TRBJ2-7; the D gene is possibly TRBD1 (6 bases). The V end was cut by 6 bases, the J end by 3 bases, with 6 bases between. CDR3 size: 11 residues. CDR1 and CDR2 (germline): MNHEY, SVGAGI.

The CDR3 sequence: CASSYPTAEAFF. The CDR3 bases are TGTGCCAGCAGTTACCCAACTGCTGAAGCTTTCTTT. V is TRBV12-3 or TRBV12-4 and J is TRBJ1-1, with D uncertain. The ends were cut back, 4 bases at V and 6 bases at J, with 9 bases in the middle. The length of the CDR3 is 12 residues.

This sequence joins TRBV4-2 and TRBJ1-4, with no clear D. Germline V CDR1 and CDR2: LGHNA, YNFKEQ. This CDR3 is 14 amino acids long. Trimming removed 0 bases at V and 5 bases at J, with 7 bases between. The CDR3: CASSQEEANEKLFF. CDR3 nucleotide sequence: TGTGCCAGCAGCCAAGAGGAGGCGAATGAAAAACTGTTTTTT.

The chain is built from TRBV5-1 and TRBJ2-2; 7 bases agree with TRBD2. Looked up from germline, CDR1 is SGHRS and CDR2 is YFSETQ. V was clipped by 1 base and J by 4 bases; unmatched bases: 7. The CDR3 sequence is 16 residues long. The CDR3 reads CASSLIAGEITGELFF. In DNA form, the CDR3 reads TGCGCCAGCAGCTTGATTGCGGGAGAGATCACCGGGGAGCTGTTTTTT.

The CDR3 is CASSLTAGTEAFF. CDR3 sequence (DNA): TGTGCCAGCAGCTTAACGGCGGGGACTGAAGCTTTCTTT. This sequence joins TRBV7-9 and TRBJ1-1; D remains ambiguous. Germline loops: CDR1 SEHNR, CDR2 FQNEAQ (reference sequence). This CDR3 spans 13 amino acids. V was trimmed by 2 bases and J by 5 bases, leaving 9 bases between them.

CDR3 loop: CASSLISLTSGNADTQYF. DNA of the CDR3: TGTGCCAGCAGCCTAATCTCTCTCACTAGCGGGAACGCAGATACGCAGTATTTT. This rearrangement joins TRBV4-2 to TRBJ2-3; 10 nucleotides line up with TRBD2. CDR3 length: 18 amino acids. In germline, CDR1 is LGHNA, CDR2 YNFKEQ. V shed 4 bases and J 4 bases; nucleotides not matched to a gene: 14.

This sequence joins TRBV6-5 and TRBJ1-1, with unresolved D. The germline gives CDR1 MNHEY, CDR2 SVGAGI. The ends were cut back, 2 bases at V and 3 bases at J, with 10 bases in the middle. The CDR3 has 14 residues. CDR3 sequence: CASSYEDSYTEAFF. CDR3 sequence (DNA): TGTGCCAGCAGTTACGAGGACTCTTACACTGAAGCTTTCTTT.

The chain is built from TRBV5-1 and TRBJ1-6; TRBD1 matches 7 bases. Germline-derived CDR1 and CDR2 are SGHRS and YFSETQ. CDR3 length: 18 residues. Trimming cost V 0 bases and J 6 bases; bases outside gene matches: 12. The CDR3 reads CASSLVGDRRSVNSPLHF. The CDR3 bases are TGCGCCAGCAGCTTGGTGGGGGACAGACGATCGGTTAATTCACCCCTCCACTTT.

In this sample, this clone turned up once. The V and J genes are TRBV9 and TRBJ1-3; D may be TRBD1 (5 bases). V was shortened by 1 base and J by 1 base, with 15 bases between the two germline ends. Germline V lookup: CDR1 SGDLS, CDR2 YYNGEE. This CDR3 has 17 amino acids. Here the CDR3 DNA reads TGTGCCAGCAGCGTAAGGAGGGACCAGGCATCTGGAAACACCATATATTTT. Translated: CASSVRRDQASGNTIYF.

The rearrangement links TRBV6-5 to TRBJ1-1, with D maybe TRBD1 (6 bases). Per germline, CDR1 MNHEY and CDR2 SVGAGI. This CDR3 comprises 12 residues. V was clipped by 10 bases and J by 2 bases, with 11 bases between them. The CDR3 sequence is CATSRGNTEAFF. DNA of the CDR3: TGTGCCACTTCCAGGGGAAACACTGAAGCTTTCTTT.

This clone was detected a few times. The chain has TRBV19 and TRBJ2-7, with 10 bases lining up with TRBD1. Germline V gives CDR1 LNHDA, CDR2 SQIVND (reference sequence). The CDR3 is 14 amino acids. The junction had 9 bases not matched to a gene; V was cut back by 11 bases and J by 2 bases. The CDR3 is CAGRQGAGPYEQYF. For the CDR3, the DNA is TGTGCCGGCCGACAGGGGGCTGGACCCTACGAGCAGTACTTC.

The J gene is TRBJ1-1, the V gene TRBV3-1 (or the pseudogene TRBV3-2); D is unclear. The V gene lost 4 bases and the J gene lost 1 base, with 7 bases spanning the gap. Germline CDR1 reads LGHDT; CDR2 reads YNNKEL (reference sequence). The length of the CDR3 is 13 residues. The CDR3 nucleotides read TGTGCCAGCAGCCCGAGGGCGAACACTGAAGCTTTCTTT. As protein: CASSPRANTEAFF.

This clone occurred a few times. This chain uses TRBV11-2 with TRBJ2-1; possibly TRBD1 for D (5 bases). The V gene's germline CDR1 is SGHAT and CDR2 FQNNGV. The V and J ends lost 0 bases and 12 bases respectively, with 12 bases between them. This CDR3 has 13 residues. CDR3 in amino acids: CASSLEGPSRQFF. CDR3 coding DNA: TGTGCCAGCAGCTTAGAGGGGCCCTCAAGGCAGTTCTTC.

V usage is TRBV18 and J usage is TRBJ1-1; 7 nucleotides line up with TRBD1. V was clipped by 3 bases and J by 1 base; unmatched bases: 5. Looked up from germline, CDR1 is KGHSH and CDR2 is LQKENI. The CDR3 spans 15 residues. CDR3 loop: CASSPRTGANTEAFF. The DNA of the CDR3 is TGTGCCAGCTCACCTAGGACAGGAGCGAACACTGAAGCTTTCTTT.

The chain uses TRBV10-2 and TRBJ1-4; D call uncertain. Germline-derived CDR1 and CDR2 are WSHSY and SAAADI. Trimming shortened V by 4 bases and J by 8 bases, and 5 bases separated the two germline ends. The CDR3 has 11 amino acids. The CDR3 region is CASSVREKLFF. The CDR3 coding sequence is TGCGCCAGCAGTGTCAGAGAAAAACTGTTTTTT.

This clone showed up just a few times. The chain has TRBV30 and TRBJ1-6; no definite D call. Trimming cost V 0 bases and J 7 bases, with 10 bases left between them. Germline CDR1 GTSNPN, CDR2 SVGIG (reference sequence). The CDR3 covers 14 residues. Here the CDR3 reads CAWSVLVANSPLHF. In DNA form, the CDR3 reads TGTGCCTGGAGTGTACTAGTGGCCAATTCACCCCTCCACTTT.

This clone showed up just a few times. The genes are TRBV5-1 and TRBJ1-1, with D uncertain. The V and J ends lost 0 bases and 5 bases respectively, with 11 bases between them. The germline CDR1 and CDR2 sequences are SGHRS and YFSETQ. The CDR3 runs to 14 residues. As DNA, the CDR3 is TGCGCCAGCAGCTTGGCACAATCTAGGACTGAAGCTTTCTTT. Its translation: CASSLAQSRTEAFF.

The chain is built from TRBV28 and TRBJ1-2; TRBD1 matches 12 bases. V was pared by 2 bases and J by 5 bases, with 9 bases of the junction left unmatched. The CDR3 has 17 residues. CDR1 and CDR2 from the germline V gene are MDHEN and SYDVKM. The CDR3 DNA follows: TGTGCCAGCAGTTTAGGGACAGGGGGCTGGTTTGGATATGGCTACACCTTC. As protein: CASSLGTGGWFGYGYTF.

The gene calls are TRBV2 and TRBJ2-1; D is undetermined. V shed 9 bases and J shed 3 bases, with 9 bases lying between them. Looked up from germline, CDR1 is SNHLY and CDR2 is FYNNEI. The CDR3 length is 12 residues. CDR3 sequence reads: CASSPLYNEQFF. The DNA for the CDR3 is TGTGCCAGTAGTCCCCTCTACAATGAGCAGTTCTTC. Together with reference TRBV2 and TRBJ2-1, the CDR3 gives the full variable domain: EPEVTQTPSHQVTQMGQEVILRCVPISNHLYFYWYRQILGQKVEFLVSFYNNEISEKSEIFDDQFSVERPDGSNFTLKIRSTKLEDSAMYFCASSPLYNEQFFGPGTRLTVL.

The genes are TRBV3-1 (or the pseudogene TRBV3-2) and TRBJ2-7, with 12 bases aligning to TRBD2. The CDR3 sequence is 16 residues long. Trimming cost V 1 base and J 0 bases; bases outside gene matches: 1. Germline lookup yields CDR1 LGHDT and CDR2 YNNKEL (reference sequence). As DNA, the CDR3 is TGTGCCAGCAGCCAAGGGACTAGCGGGAACTCCTACGAGCAGTACTTC. The encoded protein is CASSQGTSGNSYEQYF.

The V gene is TRBV11-2, the J gene TRBJ2-1; TRBD2 agrees at 9 bases. CDR1 is SGHAT, CDR2 FQNNGV, per germline. This CDR3 has 15 residues. Trimming at V came to 3 bases and at J to 12 bases, leaving 12 bases not matched to a gene. The CDR3 sequence: CASSFIGGREGGQFF. The DNA of the CDR3 is TGTGCCAGCAGCTTCATAGGCGGGAGGGAAGGGGGGCAGTTCTTC.

This chain uses TRBV6-1 with TRBJ1-3, with D maybe TRBD1 (6 bases). V was trimmed by 7 bases and J by 4 bases, leaving 11 bases between them. The CDR3 spans 13 residues. Germline V gives CDR1 MNHNS, CDR2 SASEGT. In DNA form, the CDR3 reads TGTGCCAGCATTAAGGGGACAGGAAACACCATATATTTT. It encodes CASIKGTGNTIYF.